The table lists the clone carrying this T cell receptor (beta chain) with a count of one. This sample is part of a study of cytomegalovirus exposure and HLA in healthy donors. Background on the study: A prior study identified 117 million unique TCR beta sequences from about 179 million T cells.

V lost 4 bases to trimming and J lost 3 bases, with 12 bases between them. This CDR3 spans 15 amino acids. CDR1 is SEHNR, CDR2 FQNEAQ, per germline (reference sequence). The PCR ran on 60 Vbeta and 13 Jbeta primers. Produced via immunoSEQ multiplex PCR; TCRdb's table is partial and in-frame only. The sample yields some 180,000 clones, around four fifths seen once. Sequencing input: PBMCs. This rearrangement joins TRBV7-9 to TRBJ1-4, with D uncertain. The receptor was isolated from a man aged 18-30 years in good health and CMV-seronegative. The CDR3 DNA is TGTGCCAGCAGCTCCCTCCTTGAGGCTAATGAAAAACTGTTTTTT. Translated, it gives CASSSLLEANEKLFF. The full variable domain, rest sourced from reference TRBV7-9 and TRBJ1-4, is DTGVSQNPRHKITKRGQNVTFRCDPISEHNRLYWYRQTLGQGPEFLTYFQNEAQLEKSRLLSDRFSAERPKGSFSTLEIQRTEQGDSAMYLCASSSLLEANEKLFFGSGTQLSVL.